This T cell receptor beta chain stems from a study of control samples from healthy donors and cancer patients. Sequencing used immunoSEQ multiplex PCR; TCRdb keeps in-frame clones, though not all of them. Counted here are some 250,000 clones, around 79% occurring once; the ten biggest clones make up 10% to 15%. Germline lookup yields CDR1 SGHAT and CDR2 FQNNGV. The CDR3 spans 15 residues. Deletions cut 1 base from V and 2 bases from J, with 10 bases between. V usage is TRBV11-2 and J usage is TRBJ2-3; no clear D. The clonotype originates from an older woman with lung cancer. The sequencing sample was made of PBMCs. CDR3 coding DNA: TGTGCCAGCAGCTTAGGACCGACCAACACAGATACGCAGTATTTT. Its protein product is CASSLGPTNTDTQYF.